The entry that follows covers one TCR beta chain sequence. This entry belongs to a study of T cell responses to AZD1222 COVID-19 vaccine. V lost 8 bases, J lost 2 bases, and 5 bases stayed unmatched. The CDR3 length is 14 residues. CDR1 is MNHEY, CDR2 SMNVEV, per germline (reference sequence). Libraries were prepared by immunoSEQ multiplex PCR; TCRdb keeps only in-frame clonotypes and omits some of them. Among some 74,000 clones listed, 70% to 90% were seen once. The source material was peripheral blood, sampled on day 0 of AZD1222 vaccination. The TCR was taken from an adult in good health. V usage is TRBV27 and J usage is TRBJ2-3; 9 nucleotides agree with TRBD1. The CDR3, as DNA: TGTGCCAGCTCGGACAGGGGATACACAGATACGCAGTATTTT. As protein: CASSDRGYTDTQYF.